This T cell receptor (beta chain) was recorded in a study of cytomegalovirus exposure and HLA in healthy donors. Study-wide points: The majority of TCR sequences were rare, yet some public TCRs appeared in many donors. Investigators reported 150 to 200 TCR beta chains as tied to cytomegalovirus.

Concerning this clone itself: No antigen is known for it.

Trimming took off 4 bases at V and 2 bases at J, with 13 bases between the two ends. Germline values: CDR1 SGHNT, CDR2 YYREEE (reference sequence). The CDR3 has 16 residues. With 60 Vbeta and 13 Jbeta primers, the PCR was carried out. Sequenced by immunoSEQ multiplex PCR; TCRdb stores in-frame clones only, minus some. The sample has 130,000 or so clones; 81% are singletons. The clonotype comes from a man between 18 and 29 years old in good health and CMV-seronegative. The V and J genes are TRBV5-4 and TRBJ2-6, with D possibly being TRBD1 (6 bases). What was sequenced was PBMCs. CDR3 protein: CASSAWTVAGANVLTF. DNA of the CDR3: TGTGCCAGCAGCGCCTGGACAGTAGCTGGGGCCAACGTCCTGACTTTC.